This T cell receptor beta chain was sequenced in a study of T cell clonality in common variable immunodeficiency. Study-level findings and limits: Compared with controls, CVID subjects had fewer shared TCRbeta clones. Reportedly, TCR beta sequences from common variable immunodeficiency showed fewer deletions and N-nucleotide insertions.

Assay: immunoSEQ multiplex PCR; the TCRdb copy retains only in-frame clones and omits some. There are about 20,000 clones in the sample, none observed a single time. Trimming stripped 3 bases from V and 8 bases from J, with 8 bases between. The CDR3 length is 12 residues. Germline V gene lookup returns CDR1 MNHNS and CDR2 SASEGT. This clone was seen only a few times. Its target is not known. The CDR3 extends 3 residues past the end of the read, so its final part is completed from the germline J gene. The sample comprised peripheral blood mononuclear cells. The clonotype originates from a human donor with common variable immunodeficiency. J is TRBJ2-1 and V is TRBV6-1; maybe TRBD1 (6 bases). The CDR3 is CASSDRTDEQFF. Partial CDR3 DNA: TGTGCCAGCAGTGATAGGACAGATGAG.